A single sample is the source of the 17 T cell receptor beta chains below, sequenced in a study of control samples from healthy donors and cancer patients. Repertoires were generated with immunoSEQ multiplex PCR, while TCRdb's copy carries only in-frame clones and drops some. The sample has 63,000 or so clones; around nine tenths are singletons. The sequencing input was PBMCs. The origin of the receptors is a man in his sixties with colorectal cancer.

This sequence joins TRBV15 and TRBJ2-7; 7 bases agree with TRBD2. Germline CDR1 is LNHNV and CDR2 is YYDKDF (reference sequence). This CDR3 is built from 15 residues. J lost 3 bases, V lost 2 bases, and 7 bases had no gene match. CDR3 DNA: TGTGCCACCAGCAGACCTGGGGGGGTAGGCTACGAGCAGTACTTC. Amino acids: CATSRPGGVGYEQYF.

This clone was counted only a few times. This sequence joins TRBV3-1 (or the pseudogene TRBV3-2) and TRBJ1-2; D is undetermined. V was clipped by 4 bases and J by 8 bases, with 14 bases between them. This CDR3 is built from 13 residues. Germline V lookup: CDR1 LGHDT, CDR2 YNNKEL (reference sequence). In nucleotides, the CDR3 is TGTGCCAGCAGCCTCAGACATACCGGCGGCTACACCTTC. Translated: CASSLRHTGGYTF.

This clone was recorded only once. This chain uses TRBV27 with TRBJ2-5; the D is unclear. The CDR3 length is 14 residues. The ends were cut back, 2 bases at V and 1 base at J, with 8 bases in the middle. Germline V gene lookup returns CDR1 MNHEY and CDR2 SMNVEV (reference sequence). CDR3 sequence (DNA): TGTGCCAGCAGTTTAACCCAGTCCCAAGAGACCCAGTACTTC. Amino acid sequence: CASSLTQSQETQYF.

DNA of the CDR3: TGTGCCAGCAGCCCGGGGCCCACAGATACGCAGTATTTT. Translated: CASSPGPTDTQYF. V usage is TRBV9 and J usage is TRBJ2-3; D is perhaps TRBD1 or TRBD2 (5 bases each). The CDR3 loop spans 13 amino acids. The V gene's germline CDR1 is SGDLS and CDR2 YYNGEE. V lost 4 bases to trimming and J lost 2 bases, with 8 bases between them.

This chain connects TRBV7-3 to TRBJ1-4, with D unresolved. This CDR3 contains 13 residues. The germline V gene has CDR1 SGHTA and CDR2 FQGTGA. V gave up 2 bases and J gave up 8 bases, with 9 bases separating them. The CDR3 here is CASSLWQMEKLFF. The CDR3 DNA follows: TGTGCCAGCAGCTTATGGCAGATGGAAAAACTGTTTTTT.

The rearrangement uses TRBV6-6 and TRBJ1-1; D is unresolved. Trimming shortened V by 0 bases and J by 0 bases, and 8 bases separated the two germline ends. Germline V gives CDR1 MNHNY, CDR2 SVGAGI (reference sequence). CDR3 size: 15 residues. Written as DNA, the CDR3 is TGTGCCAGCAGTTACTCTCTCGGGGTGAACACTGAAGCTTTCTTT. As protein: CASSYSLGVNTEAFF.

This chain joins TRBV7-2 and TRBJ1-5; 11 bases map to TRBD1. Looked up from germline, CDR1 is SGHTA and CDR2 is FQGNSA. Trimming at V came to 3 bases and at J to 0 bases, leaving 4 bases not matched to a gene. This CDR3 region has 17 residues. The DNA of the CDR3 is TGTGCCAGCAGCTTCGGGACAGGGGGGTATAGCAATCAGCCCCAGCATTTT. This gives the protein CASSFGTGGYSNQPQHF.

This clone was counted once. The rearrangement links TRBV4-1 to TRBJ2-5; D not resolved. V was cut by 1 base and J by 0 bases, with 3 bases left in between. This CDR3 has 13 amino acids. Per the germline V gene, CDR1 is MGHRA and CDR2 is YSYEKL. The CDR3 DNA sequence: TGCGCCAGCAGCCAAGGTTACCAAGAGACCCAGTACTTC. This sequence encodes CASSQGYQETQYF.

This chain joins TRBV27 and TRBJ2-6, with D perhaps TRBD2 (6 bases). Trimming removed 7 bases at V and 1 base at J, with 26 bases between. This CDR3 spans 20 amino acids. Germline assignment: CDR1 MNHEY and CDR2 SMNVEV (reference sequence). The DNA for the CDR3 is TGTGCCAGCATATGCCCCGGGGGATTGAACCCCCGTTCTGGGGCCAACGTCCTGACTTTC. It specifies CASICPGGLNPRSGANVLTF.

CDR3 sequence reads: CAWSGGGSYEQYF. The DNA of the CDR3 is TGTGCCTGGAGTGGCGGCGGCTCCTACGAGCAGTACTTC. The chain employs TRBV30 and TRBJ2-7; no clear D gene. Germline lookup yields CDR1 GTSNPN and CDR2 SVGIG (reference sequence). V was shortened by 1 base and J by 0 bases, with 7 bases between the two germline ends. The CDR3 loop spans 13 amino acids.

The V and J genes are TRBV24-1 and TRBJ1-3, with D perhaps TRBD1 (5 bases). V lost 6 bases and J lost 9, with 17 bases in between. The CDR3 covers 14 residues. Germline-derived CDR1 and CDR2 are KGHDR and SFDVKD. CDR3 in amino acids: CATSTTTAGGTIYF. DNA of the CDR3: TGTGCCACCAGTACTACGACAGCCGGTGGCACCATATATTTT.

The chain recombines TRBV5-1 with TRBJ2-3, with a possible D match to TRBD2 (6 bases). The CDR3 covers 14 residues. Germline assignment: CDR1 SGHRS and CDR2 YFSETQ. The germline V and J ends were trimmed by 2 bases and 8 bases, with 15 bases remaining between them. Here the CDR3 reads CASSLGTLEGTQYF. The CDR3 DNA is TGCGCCAGCAGCTTAGGGACTCTCGAAGGTACGCAGTATTTT. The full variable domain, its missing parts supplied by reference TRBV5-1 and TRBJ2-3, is KAGVTQTPRYLIKTRGQQVTLSCSPISGHRSVSWYQQTPGQGLQFLFEYFSETQRNKGNFPGRFSGRQFSNSRSEMNVSTLELGDSALYLCASSLGTLEGTQYFGPGTRLTVL.

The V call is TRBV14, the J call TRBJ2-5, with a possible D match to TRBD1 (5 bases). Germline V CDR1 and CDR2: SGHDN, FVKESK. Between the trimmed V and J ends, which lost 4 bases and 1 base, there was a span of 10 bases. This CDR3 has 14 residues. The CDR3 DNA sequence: TGTGCCAGCAGCCCCCGGACAAGCCAAGAGACCCAGTACTTC. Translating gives CASSPRTSQETQYF.

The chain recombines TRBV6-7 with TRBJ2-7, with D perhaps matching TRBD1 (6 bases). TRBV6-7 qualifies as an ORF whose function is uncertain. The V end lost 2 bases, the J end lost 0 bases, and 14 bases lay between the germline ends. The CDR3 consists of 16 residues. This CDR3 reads CASSYEDSDASYEQYF. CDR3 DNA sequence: TGTGCCAGCAGTTACGAGGACAGCGACGCCTCCTACGAGCAGTACTTC.

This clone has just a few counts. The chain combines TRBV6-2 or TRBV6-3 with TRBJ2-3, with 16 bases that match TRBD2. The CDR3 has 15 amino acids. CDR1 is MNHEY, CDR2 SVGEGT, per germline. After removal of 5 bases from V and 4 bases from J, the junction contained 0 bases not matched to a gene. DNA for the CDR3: TGTGCCAGCAGTGGGACTAGCGGGGGGGCAGATACGCAGTATTTT. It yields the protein CASSGTSGGADTQYF.

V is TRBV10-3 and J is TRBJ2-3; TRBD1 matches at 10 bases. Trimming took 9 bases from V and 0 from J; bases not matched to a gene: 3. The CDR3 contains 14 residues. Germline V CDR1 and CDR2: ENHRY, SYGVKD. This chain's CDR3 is CAMTGGASTDTQYF. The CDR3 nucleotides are TGTGCCATGACAGGGGGCGCGAGCACAGATACGCAGTATTTT.

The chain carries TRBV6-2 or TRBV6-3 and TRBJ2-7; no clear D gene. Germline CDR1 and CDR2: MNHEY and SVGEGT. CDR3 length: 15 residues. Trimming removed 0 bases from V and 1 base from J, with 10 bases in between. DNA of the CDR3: TGTGCCAGCAGTTACTCGAGCAGACCATCCTACGAGCAGTACTTC. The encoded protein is CASSYSSRPSYEQYF.